The 2 T cell receptor beta chains below come from one sample, sequenced in a study of blood T cell repertoires in COVID-19. Sequencing was performed with immunoSEQ multiplex PCR; in TCRdb, only in-frame clones are kept and a portion is missing. The sample lists around 69,000 clones, 84% seen once, with 7.5% to 10% in the top ten. The sequenced material came from peripheral blood. The source of these receptors is a man aged 50 to 60 with active COVID-19.

The V call is TRBV19, the J call TRBJ2-3, with a weak D call TRBD2 (5 bases). Trimming took off 4 bases at V and 5 bases at J, with 16 bases between the two ends. This CDR3 contains 15 residues. Germline V gene sequence: CDR1 LNHDA, CDR2 SQIVND (reference sequence). The CDR3 reads CASSTSLVMGDTQYF. CDR3 nucleotides: TGTGCCAGTAGTACCTCACTAGTAATGGGAGATACGCAGTATTTT.

This clone was detected a few times. This chain uses TRBV18 with TRBJ2-7, with D maybe TRBD2 (5 bases). V was pared by 2 bases and J by 7 bases, with 12 bases between. The CDR3 spans 13 residues. Germline values: CDR1 KGHSH, CDR2 LQKENI. The CDR3 region is CASSPSGTKEQYF. The DNA for the CDR3 is TGTGCCAGCTCACCAAGCGGAACCAAGGAGCAGTACTTC.